The rows below give T cell receptor beta chains drawn from one sample of a study of T cells in Graves' hyperthyroidism and ophthalmopathy. MiXCR, run by TCRdb on the multiplex PCR reads, gives a single entry per CDR3 protein. There are about 200,000 distinct CDR3 sequences in the sample; roughly a sixth occur only once, and around 48% lies in the top ten. Sequencing was performed on blood. These receptors were obtained from a woman aged 50 to 60 with Graves' hyperthyroidism. Each CDR3 is given with its conserved first and last residue. Fields, in order: V gene, clone size, D gene, J gene, CDR3 DNA, CDR3 protein. A D gene is named only where the DNA matches it firmly. Clone size, where shown, is once, few, many, or a class for clones that have expanded.

V: TRBV18
size: many
D: TRBD1
J: TRBJ1-2
DNA: TGTGCCAGCTCACCTACGACAGGGCCTGACTATGGCTACACCTTC
CDR3: CASSPTTGPDYGYTF

V: TRBV30
size: few
D: -
J: TRBJ2-7
DNA: TGTGCCCGGAGTGTTGCCAGGGGTGTCGAGCAGTACTTC
CDR3: CARSVARGVEQYF

V: TRBV28
size: many
D: TRBD1
J: TRBJ2-7
DNA: TGTGCCAGCAGGTCCCTGGGACAGGGGCTCTACGAGCAGTACTTC
CDR3: CASRSLGQGLYEQYF

V: TRBV24-1
size: -
D: TRBD1
J: TRBJ2-1
DNA: TGTGCCACCAGCACTACCCCGGGACAGGGGGCAGGGGATGAGCAGTTCTTC
CDR3: CATSTTPGQGAGDEQFF

V: TRBV27
size: -
D: TRBD1
J: TRBJ1-3
DNA: TGTGCCAGCAGTGCGGGGACAGGAGGAAACACCATATATTTT
CDR3: CASSAGTGGNTIYF

V: TRBV10-3
size: many
D: TRBD2
J: TRBJ2-1
DNA: TGTGCCATCAGTGATCGGACTAGCGGGCGGTACAATGAGCAGTTCTTC
CDR3: CAISDRTSGRYNEQFF

V: TRBV7-9
size: many
D: -
J: TRBJ2-1
DNA: TGTGCCAGCAGCTTTGAAAGGGGCCCTAGCTCCTACAATGAGCAGTTCTTC
CDR3: CASSFERGPSSYNEQFF

V: TRBV5-1
size: few
D: -
J: TRBJ1-5
DNA: TGCGCCAGCAGCCCGTATCCTTATCAGCCCCAGCATTTT
CDR3: CASSPYPYQPQHF

V: TRBV7-9
size: few
D: TRBD1
J: TRBJ2-4
DNA: TGTGCCAGCAGCGCCCGACAGGGCGCCCTAGCCAAAAACATTCAGTACTTC
CDR3: CASSARQGALAKNIQYF

V: TRBV12-3/TRBV12-4
size: -
D: -
J: TRBJ2-1
DNA: TGTGCCAGCAACCCAAGCTCCTACAATGAGCAGTTCTTC
CDR3: CASNPSSYNEQFF

V: TRBV7-9
size: many
D: TRBD2
J: TRBJ2-1
DNA: TGTGCCAGCAGCTTACCCGGGACTAGGGGCAATGAGCAGTTCTTC
CDR3: CASSLPGTRGNEQFF

V: TRBV27
size: many
D: -
J: TRBJ2-7
DNA: TGTGCCAGCAGTTTCCACACCCTCCGGGAGCAGTACTTC
CDR3: CASSFHTLREQYF

V: TRBV6-1
size: few
D: -
J: TRBJ1-2
DNA: TGTGCCAGCAGATCGAAAACAGCCGGAGCTAACTATGGCTACACCTTC
CDR3: CASRSKTAGANYGYTF

V: TRBV7-6
size: many
D: -
J: TRBJ1-1
DNA: TGTGCCAGCAGCCCCACCAACATGAACACTGAAGCTTTCTTT
CDR3: CASSPTNMNTEAFF

V: TRBV10-3
size: -
D: -
J: TRBJ2-5
DNA: TGTGCCATCGGGGGGACTGAGGAGACCCAGTACTTC
CDR3: CAIGGTEETQYF

V: TRBV20-1
size: few
D: -
J: TRBJ1-1
DNA: TGCAGTGCTAGCCGGGGGAGGGCTGAAGCTTTCTTT
CDR3: CSASRGRAEAFF

V: TRBV6-1
size: -
D: -
J: TRBJ1-2
DNA: TGTGCCAGCAGTCCGCTGACAGGAGACCTTAACTATGGCTACACCTTC
CDR3: CASSPLTGDLNYGYTF

V: TRBV3-1
size: many
D: -
J: TRBJ1-1
DNA: TGTGCCAGCAGCCCTCTAGAGAACACTGAAGCTTTCTTT
CDR3: CASSPLENTEAFF

V: TRBV18
size: -
D: -
J: TRBJ2-2
DNA: TGTGCCAGCTCACCACAAGGCGGGATTGGCACCGGGGAGCTGTTTTTT
CDR3: CASSPQGGIGTGELFF

V: TRBV18
size: many
D: -
J: TRBJ2-2
DNA: TGTGCCAGCTCACCCCTCGAGCGGACCGGGGAGCTGTTTTTT
CDR3: CASSPLERTGELFF

V: TRBV3-1
size: -
D: -
J: TRBJ2-7
DNA: TGTGCCAGCAGCCAAAGGTCCTACGAGCAGTACTTC
CDR3: CASSQRSYEQYF

V: TRBV5-1
size: -
D: TRBD2
J: TRBJ2-2
DNA: TGCGCCAGCAGTTCCATGACTAGCGGGGAAGGGGAGCTGTTTTTT
CDR3: CASSSMTSGEGELFF

V: TRBV7-9
size: -
D: -
J: TRBJ1-3
DNA: TGTGCCTATAGCCCCCCCAGAGGCTCTGGAAACACCATATATTTT
CDR3: CAYSPPRGSGNTIYF

V: TRBV20-1
size: many
D: TRBD2
J: TRBJ2-3
DNA: TGCAGTCGGCCAGGGCGCGGGAGGTGGGATACGCAGTATTTT
CDR3: CSRPGRGRWDTQYF

V: TRBV5-6
size: many
D: -
J: TRBJ2-2
DNA: TGTGCCAGCAGCTTTCAAGGGAACACCGGGGAGCTGTTTTTT
CDR3: CASSFQGNTGELFF

V: TRBV20-1
size: many
D: TRBD2
J: TRBJ2-1
DNA: TGCAGTGCTAGGGGACTAGCGGTAGCCTACAATGAGCAGTTCTTC
CDR3: CSARGLAVAYNEQFF

V: TRBV24-1
size: -
D: -
J: TRBJ1-5
DNA: TGTGTCACGTCCGGGTCCGGCAATCAGCCCCAGCATTTT
CDR3: CVTSGSGNQPQHF

V: TRBV4-2
size: -
D: -
J: TRBJ2-7
DNA: TGTGCCAGCAGCCAAGACCCGGGAGTTTCAAGCGAGCAGTACTTC
CDR3: CASSQDPGVSSEQYF

V: TRBV6-1
size: many
D: -
J: TRBJ1-1
DNA: TGTGCCAGCGCTGACAACTGGAACACTGAAGCTTTCTTT
CDR3: CASADNWNTEAFF

V: TRBV5-1
size: many
D: -
J: TRBJ2-3
DNA: TGCGCCAGCAGCGTGAGTCGCCCTAGCACAGATACGCAGTATTTT
CDR3: CASSVSRPSTDTQYF

V: TRBV7-9
size: -
D: -
J: TRBJ2-7
DNA: TGTGCCAGCAGCTTAGAAGGGACAAAAACCTACGAGCAGTACTTC
CDR3: CASSLEGTKTYEQYF

V: TRBV27
size: few
D: TRBD2
J: TRBJ2-4
DNA: TGTGCCAGCAAAATTAGCGGGAACAAAAACATTCAGTACTTC
CDR3: CASKISGNKNIQYF

V: TRBV20-1
size: many
D: TRBD2
J: TRBJ2-1
DNA: TGCAGTGCTAGGAGGGTAGCGGGAGGCCTCAATGAGCAGTTCTTC
CDR3: CSARRVAGGLNEQFF